This entry concerns a single T cell receptor beta chain. Its antigen remains unidentified. This entry comes from a study of shared clonotypes between healthy human individuals. Study-level background: Those who served as donors were two women and a few men between the ages of 18 and 49. Study-level findings and limits: Shared clonotypes: 4.5% to 5% naive CD4, around 3.4% naive CD8, about 2.4% memory CD4, approximately 0.41% memory CD8. Relative to their counterparts shared across all four donors, non-shared clonotypes exhibited diminished generation probabilities.

Profiling relied on immunoSEQ multiplex PCR, and the TCRdb table lists in-frame clones only, not all of them. Altogether roughly 2 million clones are present, approximately 95% being singletons, with the ten largest covering roughly 1%. The naive CD8 subset, CD45RO-negative cells positively selected for CCR7, excluded terminally differentiated effector memory CD45RA+ cells. The CDR3 contains 20 residues. The V end lost 0 bases, the J end lost 1 base, and 22 bases lay between the germline ends. CDR1 is MNHEY and CDR2 is SMNVEV in the germline V gene (reference sequence). The sequence came from a man aged 18 to 35 in good health. Material: naive CD8+ T cells sorted from blood. The chain recombines TRBV27 with TRBJ1-5; D unclear. Here the CDR3 reads CASSLSKTWRGKSSNQPQHF. The CDR3 nucleotides read TGTGCCAGCAGTTTATCAAAAACTTGGAGAGGGAAGTCCAGCAATCAGCCCCAGCATTTT.